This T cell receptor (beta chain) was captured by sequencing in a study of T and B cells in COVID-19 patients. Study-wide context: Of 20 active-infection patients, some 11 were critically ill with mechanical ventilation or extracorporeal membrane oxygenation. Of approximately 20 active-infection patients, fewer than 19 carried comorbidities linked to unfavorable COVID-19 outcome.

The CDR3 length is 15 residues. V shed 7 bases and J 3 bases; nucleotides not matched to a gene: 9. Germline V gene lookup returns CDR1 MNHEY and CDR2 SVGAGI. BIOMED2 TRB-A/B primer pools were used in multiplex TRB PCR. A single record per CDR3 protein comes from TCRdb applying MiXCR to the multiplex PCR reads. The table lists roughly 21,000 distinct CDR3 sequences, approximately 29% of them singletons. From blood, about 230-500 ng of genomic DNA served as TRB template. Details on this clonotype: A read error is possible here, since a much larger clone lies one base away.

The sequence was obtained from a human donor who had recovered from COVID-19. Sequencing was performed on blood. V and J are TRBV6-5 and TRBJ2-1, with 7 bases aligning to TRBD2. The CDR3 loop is CASTRSSGVYNEQFF. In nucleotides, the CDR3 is TGTGCCAGCACCCGGTCCAGCGGGGTCTACAATGAGCAGTTCTTC.